This is a list of T cell receptor beta chains from one sample in a study of CD8 T cells in ankylosing spondylitis. TCRdb analysed the 5' RACE reads with MiXCR anew, one entry per CDR3 protein. Seen here are about 460,000 distinct CDR3 sequences, approximately 5.3% observed once, and the top ten hold around 3.4%. Sequencing was done on a sample of blood, either unsorted or a sorted T cell fraction (not recorded which). Receptors originate from a male donor with ankylosing spondylitis. The CDR3 runs from the conserved cysteine through the conserved F or W. The D gene is left open where the match is weak. Size tells how often a clone was seen (once, few, many) or the class of an expanded clone, and some rows leave it out.

j_call: TRBJ2-4
v_call: TRBV29-1
clone_size: many
d_call: NA
cdr3_nt: TGCAGCGTTGAAGACCCAGACGACAGGATCCTTCAGTACTTC
cdr3_aa: CSVEDPDDRILQYF

j_call: TRBJ1-2
v_call: TRBV7-9
clone_size: many
d_call: NA
cdr3_nt: TGTGCCAGCAGCTTGGACGCTGGCGACTATGGCTACACCTTC
cdr3_aa: CASSLDAGDYGYTF

j_call: TRBJ2-7
v_call: TRBV20-1
clone_size: many
d_call: NA
cdr3_nt: TGCAGTGCCCTTTTTGATTCCTACGAGCAGTACTTC
cdr3_aa: CSALFDSYEQYF

j_call: TRBJ1-1
v_call: TRBV5-1
clone_size: many
d_call: TRBD1
cdr3_nt: TGCGCCAGCAGCTTCAGGACAGGGTCAGAAGCTTTCTTT
cdr3_aa: CASSFRTGSEAFF

j_call: TRBJ2-3
v_call: TRBV27
clone_size: NA
d_call: TRBD2
cdr3_nt: TGTGCCAGCAGCCGGACTAGCGGGAGAGGGGGGACAGATACGCAGTATTTT
cdr3_aa: CASSRTSGRGGTDTQYF

j_call: TRBJ2-5
v_call: TRBV5-1
clone_size: NA
d_call: NA
cdr3_nt: TGCGCCAGCAGCCCACTGACGGGGGAAGAGACCCAGTACTTC
cdr3_aa: CASSPLTGEETQYF

j_call: TRBJ2-3
v_call: TRBV20-1
clone_size: NA
d_call: NA
cdr3_nt: TGCAGTGCTACGACACTAGCCGGACTAACAGATACGCAGTATTTT
cdr3_aa: CSATTLAGLTDTQYF

j_call: TRBJ1-2
v_call: TRBV12-3/TRBV12-4
clone_size: many
d_call: NA
cdr3_nt: TGTGCCAGCAGCCTACGCCTATCTGGCTATGGCTACACCTTC
cdr3_aa: CASSLRLSGYGYTF

j_call: TRBJ2-1
v_call: TRBV12-3/TRBV12-4
clone_size: many
d_call: NA
cdr3_nt: TGTGCCAGCGGTGACACCTTATCCTACAATGAGCAGTTCTTC
cdr3_aa: CASGDTLSYNEQFF

j_call: TRBJ2-3
v_call: TRBV5-1
clone_size: few
d_call: NA
cdr3_nt: TGCGCCAGCTCCCGCCCGGGGGTTGATACGCAGTATTTT
cdr3_aa: CASSRPGVDTQYF

j_call: TRBJ1-2
v_call: TRBV7-2
clone_size: many
d_call: NA
cdr3_nt: TGTGCCAGCAGCTTCCGACGGGACCCTGGTGGCTACACCTTC
cdr3_aa: CASSFRRDPGGYTF

j_call: TRBJ1-1
v_call: TRBV5-1
clone_size: many
d_call: NA
cdr3_nt: TGCGCCAGCATGGGGGAGAACACTGAAGCTTTCTTT
cdr3_aa: CASMGENTEAFF

j_call: TRBJ1-5
v_call: TRBV27
clone_size: few
d_call: TRBD1
cdr3_nt: TGTGCCAGCAGTCGACAGGGGAAGTGGCAGCCCCAGCATTTT
cdr3_aa: CASSRQGKWQPQHF

j_call: TRBJ2-1
v_call: TRBV20-1
clone_size: many
d_call: NA
cdr3_nt: TGCAGTGCGAGCTTGACTGCTTTTTGGCAGCAGTTCTTC
cdr3_aa: CSASLTAFWQQFF

j_call: TRBJ2-3
v_call: TRBV6-2/TRBV6-3
clone_size: many
d_call: TRBD2
cdr3_nt: TGTGCCAGCAGCCCCCCCGGACTAGGATTAGATACGCAGTATTTT
cdr3_aa: CASSPPGLGLDTQYF

j_call: TRBJ2-5
v_call: TRBV24-1
clone_size: many
d_call: NA
cdr3_nt: TGTGCCACCAGCGACGCCTCCAGGGACCGGGGGGAGACCCAGTACTTC
cdr3_aa: CATSDASRDRGETQYF

j_call: TRBJ2-3
v_call: TRBV7-3
clone_size: many
d_call: TRBD1
cdr3_nt: TGTGCCAGCAGCTTTCCGGGACAGCCCCAGTATTTT
cdr3_aa: CASSFPGQPQYF

j_call: TRBJ2-1
v_call: TRBV6-5
clone_size: many
d_call: NA
cdr3_nt: TGTGCCAGCAGTTACAGGGGCAGGGCCGGAGGTGAGCAGTTCTTC
cdr3_aa: CASSYRGRAGGEQFF

j_call: TRBJ1-2
v_call: TRBV12-3/TRBV12-4
clone_size: many
d_call: TRBD1
cdr3_nt: TGTGCCAGCAGTCAGACAGGGCGGTTTGGGTTGGATGGCTACACCTTC
cdr3_aa: CASSQTGRFGLDGYTF

j_call: TRBJ2-2
v_call: TRBV20-1
clone_size: many
d_call: TRBD2
cdr3_nt: TGCAGTGCTACCCCGGGGGGTAGCACCGGGGAGCTGTTTTTT
cdr3_aa: CSATPGGSTGELFF

j_call: TRBJ2-1
v_call: TRBV5-1
clone_size: many
d_call: NA
cdr3_nt: TGCGCCAGCAGCTTGGAACAGGGATTATACAATGAGCAGTTCTTC
cdr3_aa: CASSLEQGLYNEQFF

j_call: TRBJ2-7
v_call: TRBV5-5
clone_size: few
d_call: TRBD1
cdr3_nt: TGTGCCAGCAGCTTGAGGGACAGGGAAGTTTACGAGCAGTACTTC
cdr3_aa: CASSLRDREVYEQYF

j_call: TRBJ2-5
v_call: TRBV20-1
clone_size: NA
d_call: NA
cdr3_nt: TGCAGTGCTAGAGATCACGGGGTAGAGACCCAGTACTTC
cdr3_aa: CSARDHGVETQYF

j_call: TRBJ1-2
v_call: TRBV7-9
clone_size: many
d_call: NA
cdr3_nt: TGTGCCAGCAGCAAACAGGGTCCCTATGGCTACACCTTC
cdr3_aa: CASSKQGPYGYTF

j_call: TRBJ2-7
v_call: TRBV6-2/TRBV6-3
clone_size: few
d_call: NA
cdr3_nt: TGTGCCAGCAGTTACTCGAGTCCCGCCTACGAGCAGTACTTC
cdr3_aa: CASSYSSPAYEQYF

j_call: TRBJ2-1
v_call: TRBV5-1
clone_size: many
d_call: TRBD2
cdr3_nt: TGCGCCAGCAGTTCCGGACTAGCGGGAGCCTACAATGAGCAGTTCTTC
cdr3_aa: CASSSGLAGAYNEQFF

j_call: TRBJ2-7
v_call: TRBV12-3/TRBV12-4
clone_size: many
d_call: NA
cdr3_nt: TGTGCCAGCAGTTTAGCGTTGGGGGGCAACGAGCAGTACTTC
cdr3_aa: CASSLALGGNEQYF

j_call: TRBJ2-4
v_call: TRBV4-3
clone_size: NA
d_call: NA
cdr3_nt: TGCGCCAGCAGCCAAGACGTGAGGGGGAGCAACATTCAGTACTTC
cdr3_aa: CASSQDVRGSNIQYF